These 25 T cell receptor beta chains were all obtained from the same sample, sequenced in a study of T cells in Graves' hyperthyroidism and ophthalmopathy. Authors of the study amplified TCR beta CDR3 regions from RNA transcripts. When the TCR CDR3 underwent first-round RT-PCR, the HTBI primer set was used. TCRdb reprocessed the multiplex PCR reads with MiXCR, giving one entry per CDR3 protein. The sample includes around 430,000 distinct CDR3 sequences, more than 12% of them seen just once. Material: blood. All receptors come from a woman in her thirties with Graves' hyperthyroidism.

This clonotype occurred many times. This chain joins TRBV20-1 and TRBJ1-5; TRBD1 aligns across 7 bases. The CDR3 consists of 14 residues. Trimming removed 6 bases from V and 2 bases from J; junction bases left unmatched: 7. Per germline, CDR1 DFQATT and CDR2 SNEGSKA (reference sequence). The CDR3 sequence is CSASTGLGNQPQHF. CDR3 in DNA: TGCAGTGCATCGACAGGGTTAGGCAATCAGCCCCAGCATTTT.

There are many counts of this clonotype. Mismatch with germline at one junction end may stem from a read error. The chain recombines TRBV3-1 with TRBJ1-1, with a weak D call TRBD1 (5 bases). This CDR3 comprises 13 residues. Germline V CDR1 and CDR2: LGHDT, YNNKEL (reference sequence). CDR3 nucleotides: TGCGCCAGCAGCTTGAAGGGGAGTACTGAAGCTTTCTTT. Translation: CASSLKGSTEAFF.

In regard to this clonotype: One base away lies a much larger clone, so this may be a sequencing read error. V usage is TRBV27 and J usage is TRBJ2-1; D is perhaps TRBD1 (5 bases). Germline loops: CDR1 MNHEY, CDR2 SMNVEV (reference sequence). The CDR3 runs 13 residues. The CDR3 nucleotides read TGTGCCAGCAGCAATTTCCGACAGAATGAGCAGCTCTTC. Translating it yields CASSNFRQNEQLF.

This clonotype has only a few counts. The chain carries TRBV6-2 or TRBV6-3 and TRBJ2-7, with 11 positions matching TRBD2. Per the germline V gene, CDR1 is MNHEY and CDR2 is SVGEGT. This CDR3 is built from 14 residues. J was trimmed by 7 bases and V by 6 bases; bases with no gene match: 8. CDR3: CASSPSGRFGEQYF. DNA of the CDR3: TGTGCCAGCAGCCCTAGCGGGAGGTTCGGAGAGCAGTACTTC.

There are a few counts of this clonotype. Possible read error: a much larger clone is one base away. V usage is TRBV28 and J usage is TRBJ2-3, with D perhaps TRBD1 (5 bases). The CDR3 length is 11 residues. In germline, CDR1 is MDHEN, CDR2 SYDVKM. CDR3 loop: CAGRVVNTQYF. CDR3 DNA: TGTGCCGGCAGGGTGGTCAATACGCAGTATTTT.

This clonotype was seen ten or more times. The rearrangement joins TRBV18 to TRBJ1-1; D unresolved. The CDR3 has 14 residues. In germline, CDR1 is KGHSH, CDR2 LQKENI. V was pared by 4 bases and J by 1 base, with 10 bases between. The CDR3 protein is CASSRGLKNTEAFF. In DNA, the CDR3 is TGTGCCAGCTCACGAGGACTAAAGAACACTGAAGCTTTCTTT.

At least ten counts were recorded for this clonotype. The V gene is TRBV24-1, the J gene TRBJ1-2, with TRBD1 as a possible D gene (6 bases). The CDR3 sequence is 14 residues long. Trimming pared 3 bases from V and 7 bases from J, leaving 14 bases between. Germline CDR1 reads KGHDR; CDR2 reads SFDVKD. The CDR3 protein is CATSDIGGVGGYTF. CDR3 sequence (DNA): TGTGCCACCAGTGATATTGGGGGCGTCGGTGGCTACACCTTC.

The J gene is TRBJ2-7, the V gene TRBV4-1; possibly TRBD2 for D (6 bases). The V end lost 4 bases, the J end lost 3 bases, and 19 bases lay between the germline ends. Looked up from germline, CDR1 is MGHRA and CDR2 is YSYEKL. This CDR3 has 16 residues. CDR3 amino acids: CASSRTGTEQNYEQYF. The CDR3 nucleotides are TGCGCCAGCAGCCGAACCGGGACTGAACAAAACTACGAGCAGTACTTC.

This clonotype turned up a few times. V gene TRBV5-1 combines with J gene TRBJ2-5; D uncertain. This CDR3 contains 17 residues. V was clipped by 0 bases and J by 4 bases, with 19 bases between them. Germline-derived CDR1 and CDR2 are SGHRS and YFSETQ. This CDR3 reads CASSLEASGRQRETQYF. In DNA, the CDR3 is TGCGCCAGCAGCTTGGAGGCGTCAGGTCGGCAGCGAGAGACCCAGTACTTC.

This chain uses TRBV6-1 with TRBJ2-7, with D uncertain. V was clipped by 2 bases and J by 4 bases, with 6 bases between them. Germline V gene sequence: CDR1 MNHNS, CDR2 SASEGT. The CDR3 extends over 12 amino acids. The CDR3 nucleotides read TGTGCCAGCAGTGAAACGAGGTACGAGCAGTACTTC. As protein: CASSETRYEQYF.

This clonotype was seen many times. The V and J genes are TRBV20-1 and TRBJ2-1, with D unclear. The CDR3 length is 12 residues. The V gene's germline CDR1 is DFQATT and CDR2 SNEGSKA (reference sequence). The ends were cut back, 3 bases at V and 5 bases at J, with 8 bases in the middle. In DNA, the CDR3 is TGCAGTGCTAGTTCTACGGACAATGAGCAGTTCTTC. Amino acids: CSASSTDNEQFF.

Only a few counts were recorded for this clonotype. The genes are TRBV20-1 and TRBJ1-4; tentative D call: TRBD1 (5 bases). The ends were cut back, 4 bases at V and 4 bases at J, with 13 bases in the middle. Germline V gene sequence: CDR1 DFQATT, CDR2 SNEGSKA (reference sequence). This CDR3 is 14 amino acids long. The CDR3 loop is CSAISRVINEKLFF. The CDR3 DNA reads TGCAGTGCTATATCCAGGGTTATTAATGAAAAACTGTTTTTT.

This clonotype was seen at least ten times. V gene TRBV3-1 combines with J gene TRBJ2-7; D possibly matches TRBD1 or TRBD2 (7 bases each). V was pared by 6 bases and J by 2 bases, with 11 bases between. The CDR3 contains 13 residues. Germline loops: CDR1 LGHDT, CDR2 YNNKEL (reference sequence). CDR3 sequence: CASRSGGAYEQYF. The CDR3 region has the DNA TGTGCCAGCAGGTCAGGGGGGGCCTACGAGCAGTACTTC.

This clonotype has at least ten counts. This chain's CDR3 is CASSSSPANEQFF. As DNA, the CDR3 is TGTGCCAGCAGCTCTTCACCGGCCAATGAGCAGTTCTTC. The chain uses TRBV7-2 and TRBJ2-1; no clear D. CDR1 SGHTA and CDR2 FQGNSA come from the germline V gene. Trimming left V 4 bases short and J 6 bases short, with 10 bases between. The CDR3 has 13 residues.

In this sample, this clonotype turned up many times. The chain couples TRBV28 to TRBJ1-3; TRBD1 agrees at 7 bases. Looked up from germline, CDR1 is MDHEN and CDR2 is SYDVKM. CDR3 length: 14 residues. V lost 7 bases, J lost 4 bases, and 7 bases stayed unmatched. The CDR3 loop is CASITQGGGNTIYF. The CDR3 coding sequence is TGTGCCAGCATCACCCAGGGGGGAGGAAACACCATATATTTT.

This sequence joins TRBV12-3 or TRBV12-4 and TRBJ1-2; D remains ambiguous. V was shortened by 1 base and J by 2 bases, with 14 bases between the two germline ends. This CDR3 has 16 amino acids. CDR3 residues: CASSLGSVSMNYGYTF. The CDR3 region has the DNA TGTGCCAGCAGTTTAGGGTCGGTCAGTATGAACTATGGCTACACCTTC.

The chain recombines TRBV3-1 with TRBJ2-5; tentative D call: TRBD1 (7 bases). Germline V gene sequence: CDR1 LGHDT, CDR2 YNNKEL (reference sequence). Between the trimmed V and J ends, which lost 0 bases and 5 bases, there was a span of 16 bases. The CDR3 is 16 amino acids. CDR3: CASSQEGARGAETQYF. Written as DNA, the CDR3 is TGTGCCAGCAGCCAAGAAGGGGCCAGGGGGGCGGAGACCCAGTACTTC.

The chain recombines TRBV20-1 with TRBJ1-4, with 9 bases fitting TRBD1. CDR3 length: 18 residues. Germline V gene sequence: CDR1 DFQATT, CDR2 SNEGSKA (reference sequence). Trimming at V came to 0 bases and at J to 7 bases, leaving 15 bases not matched to a gene. DNA for the CDR3: TGCAGTGCTAGAGATTTTAGGGGGACGACAGGGGGTCTTGAAAAACTGTTTTTT. Protein: CSARDFRGTTGGLEKLFF.

This clonotype was observed a handful of times. Compared with germline, one end of the junction differs, possibly owing to a read error. The chain combines TRBV20-1 with TRBJ2-1; TRBD2 is a possible D gene (6 bases). This CDR3 region has 15 residues. Germline lookup yields CDR1 DFQATT and CDR2 SNEGSKA (reference sequence). The CDR3 DNA reads as TGCAGTGCTAGAGCCCTCATCGGGACTTACAATGAGCAGCTCTTC. Its translation is CSARALIGTYNEQLF.

At least ten counts were recorded for this clonotype. The chain uses TRBV2 and TRBJ2-2; D is possibly TRBD1 or TRBD2 (5 bases each). This CDR3 is built from 15 residues. Germline CDR1 is SNHLY and CDR2 is FYNNEI. V was shortened by 6 bases and J by 6 bases, with 17 bases between the two germline ends. The CDR3 here is CASSALDMGAGELFF. DNA of the CDR3: TGTGCCAGCAGCGCTTTGGACATGGGGGCCGGGGAGCTGTTTTTT.

This clonotype was seen many times. This chain links TRBV12-3 or TRBV12-4 with TRBJ1-2; 8 nucleotides align to TRBD1. This CDR3 contains 14 residues. V lost 6 bases to trimming and J lost 4 bases; unmatched junction nucleotides: 7. The CDR3 DNA follows: TGTGCCAGCAGAGAAGGGACAGGACCCTATGGCTACACCTTC. This gives the protein CASREGTGPYGYTF.

There are many counts of this clonotype. The rearrangement links TRBV5-1 to TRBJ2-1; 8 bases agree with TRBD1. This CDR3 comprises 14 residues. Germline V gene sequence: CDR1 SGHRS, CDR2 YFSETQ. The V gene end was trimmed by 2 bases and the J gene end by 10 bases; junction bases not matched to a gene: 8. CDR3 DNA sequence: TGCGCCAGCAGCTTACCGGGACAGGCGCGGGAGCAGTTCTTC. Translating gives CASSLPGQAREQFF.

This clonotype came up many times. The CDR3 nucleotides read TGTGCCAGCAGCAGAAGTGACAGGGTTGAGGGTGAGCAGTTCTTC. This sequence encodes CASSRSDRVEGEQFF. This chain joins TRBV11-3 and TRBJ2-1; 7 positions match TRBD1. CDR1 is SGHNT, CDR2 YENEEA, per germline. The CDR3 consists of 15 residues. V lost 5 bases, J lost 9 bases, and 13 bases stayed unmatched.

The CDR3 reads CASSLDRASYTF. The CDR3 bases are TGTGCCAGCAGCCTGGACAGGGCCAGCTACACCTTC. The J gene is TRBJ1-2, the V gene TRBV5-5; 8 bases match TRBD1. CDR3 size: 12 residues. The germline CDR1 and CDR2 sequences are SGHKS and YYEKEE (reference sequence). J was trimmed by 9 bases and V by 4 bases; bases with no gene match: 5.

This clonotype was seen only a few times. V usage is TRBV20-1 and J usage is TRBJ1-2, with a weak D call TRBD1 (5 bases). Germline V gene sequence: CDR1 DFQATT, CDR2 SNEGSKA (reference sequence). CDR3 length: 16 amino acids. V was trimmed by 5 bases and J by 3 bases, leaving 22 bases between them. The CDR3 spells CSADRVRSGGDYGYTF. CDR3 nucleotide sequence: TGCAGTGCTGATAGGGTCAGGTCTGGAGGGGACTATGGCTACACCTTC.